The 18 T cell receptor beta chains listed next were all sequenced from one sample in a study of CDR3 diversity in severe acne. Using its own MiXCR run on the PCR reads, TCRdb lists one record per CDR3 protein. The repertoire holds under 100,000 distinct CDR3 sequences, about half seen once, with around a tenth in the top ten. What was sequenced was blood. The receptors shown here come from a male donor in good health, serving as a control.

The chain employs TRBV12-3 or TRBV12-4 and TRBJ2-3; either TRBD1 or TRBD2 may fit D (7 bases each). The CDR3 consists of 14 residues. V gave up 6 bases and J gave up 2 bases, with 12 bases separating them. CDR3 DNA sequence: TGTGCCAGCAGGCAGGGGGGGGACACAGATACGCAGTATTTT. This translates into CASRQGGDTDTQYF.

The V call is TRBV19, the J call TRBJ1-6; tentatively, D is TRBD1 (6 bases). CDR3 length: 16 residues. Trimming took off 5 bases at V and 6 bases at J, with 17 bases between the two ends. CDR1 LNHDA and CDR2 SQIVND come from the germline V gene (reference sequence). This CDR3 reads CASSPGAAFFNSPLHF. Here the CDR3 DNA reads TGTGCCAGTAGTCCAGGGGCCGCATTTTTTAATTCACCCCTCCACTTT.

The chain combines TRBV2 with TRBJ2-2, with 11 bases that match TRBD2. The germline V gene encodes CDR1 SNHLY and CDR2 FYNNEI. V lost 6 bases, J lost 4 bases, and 7 bases stayed unmatched. The CDR3 consists of 16 residues. As DNA, the CDR3 is TGTGCCAGCAGCTCGACTAGCGGGATACCCACCGGGGAGCTGTTTTTT. Translated, it gives CASSSTSGIPTGELFF.

This clonotype was seen more than once but under ten times. The chain links TRBV20-1 to TRBJ2-1, with 10 bases that match TRBD2. Germline CDR1 is DFQATT and CDR2 is SNEGSKA (reference sequence). The CDR3 runs to 15 residues. The ends lost 0 bases at V and 5 bases at J; junction bases unmatched: 4. Written as DNA, the CDR3 is TGCAGTGCTAGAGATCCCCTAGCGGGAGACAATGAGCAGTTCTTC. Its protein product is CSARDPLAGDNEQFF.

This chain links TRBV24-1 with TRBJ2-7; either TRBD1 or TRBD2 may supply D (5 bases each). The CDR3 totals 12 residues. Trimming stripped 10 bases from V and 2 bases from J, with 11 bases between. Germline-derived CDR1 and CDR2 are KGHDR and SFDVKD. The CDR3 here is CATVREPYEQYF. The CDR3 DNA reads as TGTGCCACAGTCAGGGAGCCCTACGAGCAGTACTTC.

This chain connects TRBV29-1 to TRBJ1-1; maybe TRBD1 (6 bases). The CDR3 is 12 residues long. The germline V gene has CDR1 SQVTM and CDR2 ANQGSEA. V lost 3 bases to trimming and J lost 8 bases, with 13 bases between them. CDR3 amino acids: CSVEITGQEAFF. DNA for the CDR3: TGCAGCGTTGAGATAACGGGACAAGAAGCTTTCTTT.

This clonotype occurred many times. V gene TRBV4-1 combines with J gene TRBJ2-7; tentatively, D is TRBD1 (5 bases). From germline, CDR1 is MGHRA and CDR2 YSYEKL. V dropped 0 bases and J dropped 6 bases, with 15 bases sitting between them. The CDR3 extends over 15 amino acids. The CDR3 is CASSQEAGPQGEQYF. CDR3 nucleotides: TGCGCCAGCAGCCAAGAGGCCGGGCCCCAGGGCGAGCAGTACTTC.

Notes on this clonotype: Because the CDR3's place on the DNA is in doubt, the DNA is left out and the CDR3 is given as listed by TCRdb. The chain uses TRBV7-9 and TRBJ2-5; TRBD1, the table's D call, was not compared with the DNA. Germline CDR1 SEHNR, CDR2 FQNEAQ (reference sequence). From its first to its last residue, the CDR3 has 20 amino acids. CDR3: CASSRDRQGELFFGSGTQYF.

In DNA form, the CDR3 reads TGTGCCAGCAGTTTGCCGGGCCCTGGCTACGAGCAGTACTTC. It codes for CASSLPGPGYEQYF. V and J are TRBV28 and TRBJ2-7; D call uncertain. Germline assignment: CDR1 MDHEN and CDR2 SYDVKM. With 3 bases removed from V and 3 bases from J, the gap between germline ends came to 12 bases. This CDR3 contains 14 residues.

This chain links TRBV20-1 with TRBJ1-6; D not resolved. Germline values: CDR1 DFQATT, CDR2 SNEGSKA (reference sequence). This CDR3 has 16 amino acids. V dropped 6 bases and J dropped 3 bases, with 18 bases sitting between them. CDR3: CSATTRAGLYNSPLHF. Written as DNA, the CDR3 is TGCAGTGCCACCACACGCGCAGGCCTCTATAATTCACCCCTCCACTTT.

This clonotype was seen many times. The chain joins TRBV24-1 to TRBJ2-2; TRBD1 agrees at 8 bases. The CDR3 contains 16 residues. Germline V gene sequence: CDR1 KGHDR, CDR2 SFDVKD. V was pared by 0 bases and J by 4 bases, with 3 bases of the junction left unmatched. The CDR3 DNA reads TGTGCCACCAGTGATTTGGGACAGGGATTCACCGGGGAGCTGTTTTTT. Its translation is CATSDLGQGFTGELFF.

The chain uses TRBV6-2 or TRBV6-3 and TRBJ1-2; 8 bases are shared with TRBD1. The CDR3 is 12 amino acids. V was pared by 5 bases and J by 8 bases, with 4 bases of the junction left unmatched. Germline loops: CDR1 MNHEY, CDR2 SVGEGT. This CDR3 is CASSDAGGGYTF. For the CDR3, the DNA is TGTGCCAGCAGTGACGCAGGGGGCGGCTACACCTTC.

The genes are TRBV7-3 and TRBJ2-7; D is perhaps TRBD1 or TRBD2 (5 bases each). With 5 bases removed from V and 10 bases from J, the gap between germline ends came to 18 bases. CDR3 length: 13 amino acids. Germline values: CDR1 SGHTA, CDR2 FQGTGA. CDR3 in DNA: TGTGCCAGCAGCCCGGGGCCAGTTCTCGACCAGTACTTC. Protein: CASSPGPVLDQYF.

This clonotype has at least ten counts. The gene calls are TRBV2 and TRBJ1-1; tentatively, D is TRBD1 (5 bases). V dropped 0 bases and J dropped 0 bases, with 8 bases sitting between them. The CDR3 is 15 amino acids. The germline V gene has CDR1 SNHLY and CDR2 FYNNEI. This chain's CDR3 is CASSEAAGLNTEAFF. CDR3 nucleotides: TGTGCCAGCAGTGAAGCGGCAGGGCTGAACACTGAAGCTTTCTTT.

This clonotype was detected many times. The chain couples TRBV2 to TRBJ2-5; a possible D gene is TRBD2 (6 bases). This CDR3 spans 14 amino acids. Germline V CDR1 and CDR2: SNHLY, FYNNEI. Trimming pared 7 bases from V and 4 bases from J, leaving 16 bases between. CDR3 sequence (DNA): TGTGCCAGCATAGGGGAGGCACGGGGAGAGACCCAGTACTTC. Protein sequence: CASIGEARGETQYF.

In its sample, this clonotype was seen many times. The J gene is TRBJ2-1, the V gene TRBV6-2 or TRBV6-3; 9 bases are a match to TRBD1. V lost 6 bases and J lost 9; bases outside the gene matches: 3. Germline CDR1 MNHEY, CDR2 SVGEGT. The CDR3 spans 12 residues. Here the CDR3 reads CASRQGAGEQFF. In nucleotides, the CDR3 is TGTGCCAGCAGACAGGGGGCCGGTGAGCAGTTCTTC.

This clonotype showed up just a few times. The rearrangement links TRBV30 to TRBJ2-4, with TRBD2 matching over 7 bases. The germline V gene encodes CDR1 GTSNPN and CDR2 SVGIG (reference sequence). The CDR3 contains 14 residues. V was pared by 6 bases and J by 1 base, with 6 bases of the junction left unmatched. CDR3 loop: CACGREGAKNIQYF. DNA for the CDR3: TGTGCCTGTGGGAGGGAGGGGGCCAAAAACATTCAGTACTTC.

V and J are TRBV11-3 and TRBJ2-2, with a weak D call TRBD1 (5 bases). CDR3 length: 15 residues. Trimming removed 1 base at V and 4 bases at J, with 10 bases between. The germline V gene encodes CDR1 SGHNT and CDR2 YENEEA. The CDR3 DNA sequence: TGTGCCAGCAGCTTAGCAGGGATTCTCACCGGGGAGCTGTTTTTT. Protein: CASSLAGILTGELFF.